This is a list of T cell receptor beta chains from one sample in a study of control samples from healthy donors and cancer patients. The data were produced by immunoSEQ multiplex PCR, yet TCRdb's version contains in-frame clones alone and is incomplete. The table has 120,000 to 150,000 clones, 80% to 95% seen once; the top ten hold about 10%. Sample: blood. The receptors stem from a man aged 25 to 45 in good health. Both conserved end residues are part of each CDR3. Each record gives: D gene, clone size, V gene, J gene, CDR3 DNA, CDR3 protein. The D gene is left open where the match is weak. The size of a clone is reported for some rows only, either as once, few or many, or as a class for expanded clones.

.	.	TRBV28	TRBJ1-1	TGTGCCAGCAGTGATCCGTCGGGAAACACTGAAGCTTTCTTT	CASSDPSGNTEAFF
.	.	TRBV10-3	TRBJ2-6	TGTGCCATCAGCGATTTTTCGACAGGCTCTGGGGCCAACGTCCTGACTTTC	CAISDFSTGSGANVLTF
.	.	TRBV11-2	TRBJ1-1	TGTGCCAGCAGCGCCTCAGGCGTCGCCACTGAAGCTTTCTTT	CASSASGVATEAFF
TRBD1	.	TRBV27	TRBJ1-5	TGTGCCAGCAGTCCTTGGATTGGGACAGGGGGAGGCAATCAGCCCCAGCATTTT	CASSPWIGTGGGNQPQHF
TRBD1	.	TRBV2	TRBJ2-1	TGTGCCAGCAGTAAAAACAGGGGGCGCAACAATGAGCAGTTCTTC	CASSKNRGRNNEQFF
.	.	TRBV7-3	TRBJ2-4	TGTGCCAGCAGGGGTTCTGGTGAAAACATTCAGTACTTC	CASRGSGENIQYF
.	.	TRBV28	TRBJ1-1	TGTGCCAGCAGCACCGGGACGACCTCCGGGGGAGCTTTCTTT	CASSTGTTSGGAFF
TRBD1	.	TRBV18	TRBJ2-1	TGTGCCAGCTCACCACCGGGACAGGGGGCTACCAGAAACAATGAGCAGTTCTTC	CASSPPGQGATRNNEQFF
.	.	TRBV5-1	TRBJ2-6	TGCGCCAGCAGCTTGAGGGCAGTAAGCTCTGGGGCCAACGTCCTGACTTTC	CASSLRAVSSGANVLTF
.	.	TRBV30	TRBJ2-2	TGTGCCTGTAGTCAGGGAACCGGGGAGCTGTTTTTT	CACSQGTGELFF
TRBD2	.	TRBV30	TRBJ2-1	TGTGCCTGGAGTCCAATAGCGGGAGGGTGGAGGGATGAGCAGTTCTTC	CAWSPIAGGWRDEQFF
.	.	TRBV2	TRBJ1-4	TGTGCCAGCAGACAAAAATCAAGGGTTGATGAAAAACTGTTTTTT	CASRQKSRVDEKLFF
.	.	TRBV3-1/TRBV3-2	TRBJ2-3	TGTGCCAGCAGCCCAGTGGACACAGATACGCAGTATTTT	CASSPVDTDTQYF
TRBD1	.	TRBV19	TRBJ2-7	TGTGCCAGTAGTGTTCACACAGGGGGTGTACCGATCGAGCAGTACTTC	CASSVHTGGVPIEQYF
.	.	TRBV5-6	TRBJ1-2	TGTGCCAGCAGCCCTGGGAGGGCCCCTCCCTCCTATGGCTACACCTTC	CASSPGRAPPSYGYTF
.	once	TRBV7-9	TRBJ2-1	TGTGCCAGCAGCTTATTGGCCGTAGCGGAGCAGTTCTTC	CASSLLAVAEQFF
.	.	TRBV23-1	TRBJ1-1	TGCGCCAGCAGTCAAACGGACAGACAGAACACTGAAGCTTTCTTT	CASSQTDRQNTEAFF
TRBD1	.	TRBV18	TRBJ2-5	TGTGCCAGCTCGCCCGGGACAGGGCAAGAGACCCAGTACTTC	CASSPGTGQETQYF
.	.	TRBV19	TRBJ1-4	TGTGCCAGCCACGGACTGATGTTAAATCGCAATGAAAAACTGTTTTTT	CASHGLMLNRNEKLFF
.	.	TRBV30	TRBJ2-5	TGTGCCTGGAGGACTATTGCAAGGGGAACTAGGACCCAGTACTTC	CAWRTIARGTRTQYF
TRBD1	.	TRBV4-3	TRBJ1-1	TGCGCCAGCAGCTATTACACCGGGACAGGGGGTATTGAAGCTTTCTTT	CASSYYTGTGGIEAFF
.	once	TRBV16	TRBJ1-1	TGTGCCAGCAGCCCTATGCACACTGAAGCTTTCTTT	CASSPMHTEAFF
TRBD1	.	TRBV28	TRBJ2-7	TGTGCCAGCAGGCGGACAGGGGGACAGCGCTACGAGCAGTACTTC	CASRRTGGQRYEQYF